This T cell receptor (beta chain) derives from a study of coeliac disease. A few counts support this clone. The repertoire was sequenced with immunoSEQ multiplex PCR; TCRdb's copy has only in-frame clones and lacks some. The sample shows 6,500 or so clones, around 67% of them seen only once. CDR3 length equals 12 residues. The germline V and J ends were trimmed by 10 bases and 8 bases, with 17 bases remaining between them. Germline V CDR1 and CDR2: MNHEY, SMNVEV (reference sequence). The sequenced material came from lamina propria lymphocytes from the gut. This TCR was sampled from a man in his forties or fifties with active celiac disease. The chain recombines TRBV27 with TRBJ1-2; D call uncertain. CDR3 amino acids: CATGPREQGYTF. DNA of the CDR3: TGTGCCACCGGACCCCGGGAGCAGGGCTACACCTTC.